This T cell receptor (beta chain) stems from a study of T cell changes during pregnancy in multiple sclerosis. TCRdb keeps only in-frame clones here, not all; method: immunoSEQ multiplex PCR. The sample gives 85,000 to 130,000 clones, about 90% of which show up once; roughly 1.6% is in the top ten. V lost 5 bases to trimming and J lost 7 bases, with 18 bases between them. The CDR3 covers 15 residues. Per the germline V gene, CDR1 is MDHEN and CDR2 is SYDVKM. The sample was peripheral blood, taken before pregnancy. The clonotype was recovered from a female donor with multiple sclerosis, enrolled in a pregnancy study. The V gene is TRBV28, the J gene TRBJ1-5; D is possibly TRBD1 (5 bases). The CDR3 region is CASSPGVAGGQPQHF. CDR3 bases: TGTGCCAGCAGTCCGGGGGTGGCAGGAGGCCAGCCCCAGCATTTT.